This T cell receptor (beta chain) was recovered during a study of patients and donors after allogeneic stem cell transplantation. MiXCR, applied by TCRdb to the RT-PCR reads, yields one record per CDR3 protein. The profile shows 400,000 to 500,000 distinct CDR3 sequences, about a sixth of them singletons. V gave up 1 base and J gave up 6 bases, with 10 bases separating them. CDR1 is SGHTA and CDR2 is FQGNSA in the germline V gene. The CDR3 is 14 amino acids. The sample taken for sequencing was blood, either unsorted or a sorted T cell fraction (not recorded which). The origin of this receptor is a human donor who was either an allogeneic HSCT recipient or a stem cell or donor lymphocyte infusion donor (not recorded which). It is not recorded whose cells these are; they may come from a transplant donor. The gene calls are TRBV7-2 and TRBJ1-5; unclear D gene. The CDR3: CASSLDVRAQPQHF. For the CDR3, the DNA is TGTGCCAGCAGCTTAGATGTGCGGGCTCAGCCCCAGCATTTT.